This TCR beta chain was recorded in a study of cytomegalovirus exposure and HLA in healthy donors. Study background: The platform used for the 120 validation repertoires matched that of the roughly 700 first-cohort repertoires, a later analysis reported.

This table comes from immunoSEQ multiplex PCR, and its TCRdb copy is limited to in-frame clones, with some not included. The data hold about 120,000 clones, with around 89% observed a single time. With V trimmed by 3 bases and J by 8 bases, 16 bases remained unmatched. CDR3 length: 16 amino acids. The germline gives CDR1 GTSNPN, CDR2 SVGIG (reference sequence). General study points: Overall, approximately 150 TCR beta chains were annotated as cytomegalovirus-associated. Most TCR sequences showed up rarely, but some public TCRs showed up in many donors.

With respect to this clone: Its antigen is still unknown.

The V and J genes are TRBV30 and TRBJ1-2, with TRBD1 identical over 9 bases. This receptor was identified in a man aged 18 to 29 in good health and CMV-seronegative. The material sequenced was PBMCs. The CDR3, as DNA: TGTGCCTGGAGAGGGACAGGGAACCGATTGAGGAGGGGCTACACCTTC. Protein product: CAWRGTGNRLRRGYTF.